The rows below give T cell receptor beta chains drawn from one sample of a study of cytomegalovirus exposure and HLA in healthy donors. The data were produced by immunoSEQ multiplex PCR, yet TCRdb's version contains in-frame clones alone and is incomplete. The data show some 200,000 clones, about four fifths seen once. The specimen sequenced was PBMCs. These receptors originate from a girl aged 5-17 years in good health and CMV-seropositive. Both conserved end residues are part of each CDR3. Each record gives: CDR3 protein, CDR3 DNA, V gene, J gene, D gene, clone size. A D gene is named only where the DNA matches it firmly. Size is omitted from some rows. Given values are once, few, many or a class for expanded clones.

cdr3_aa: CASDGRSEAPLNTEAFF; cdr3_nt: TGTGCCAGCGATGGCAGATCGGAGGCCCCCTTGAACACTGAAGCTTTCTTT; v_call: TRBV2; j_call: TRBJ1-1; d_call: .; clone_size: few
cdr3_aa: CASSLLANDNEQFF; cdr3_nt: TGTGCCAGCAGCTTACTAGCGAATGACAATGAGCAGTTCTTC; v_call: TRBV11-3; j_call: TRBJ2-1; d_call: .; clone_size: .
cdr3_aa: CASLAGGKAYNEQFF; cdr3_nt: TGTGCCAGCCTAGCGGGGGGCAAAGCCTACAATGAGCAGTTCTTC; v_call: TRBV7-2; j_call: TRBJ2-1; d_call: TRBD2; clone_size: .
cdr3_aa: CASSQDRPPYNEQFF; cdr3_nt: TGCGCCAGCAGTCAGGACAGGCCCCCCTACAATGAGCAGTTCTTC; v_call: TRBV5-1; j_call: TRBJ2-1; d_call: TRBD1; clone_size: .
cdr3_aa: CAISESGGAQFF; cdr3_nt: TGTGCCATCAGTGAGTCCGGCGGGGCGCAGTTCTTC; v_call: TRBV10-3; j_call: TRBJ2-1; d_call: .; clone_size: .
cdr3_aa: CASSAQGESSYGYTF; cdr3_nt: TGTGCCAGCAGCGCTCAGGGGGAGTCGAGCTATGGCTACACCTTC; v_call: TRBV11-3; j_call: TRBJ1-2; d_call: TRBD1; clone_size: .
cdr3_aa: CAGDSSSYNEQFF; cdr3_nt: TGTGCCGGGGACTCCAGCTCCTACAATGAGCAGTTCTTC; v_call: TRBV6-1; j_call: TRBJ2-1; d_call: .; clone_size: .
cdr3_aa: CASSGTSLYGYTF; cdr3_nt: TGTGCCAGTAGCGGGACTTCCCTTTATGGCTACACCTTC; v_call: TRBV19; j_call: TRBJ1-2; d_call: .; clone_size: few
cdr3_aa: CASSQDEISYEEQYF; cdr3_nt: TGTGCCAGCAGCCAAGATGAAATATCCTACGAAGAGCAGTACTTC; v_call: TRBV14; j_call: TRBJ2-7; d_call: .; clone_size: .
cdr3_aa: CASSPRYEQYF; cdr3_nt: TGTGCCAGCAGCCCCCGTTACGAGCAGTACTTC; v_call: TRBV11-2; j_call: TRBJ2-7; d_call: .; clone_size: .
cdr3_aa: CASSLPGSYEQYF; cdr3_nt: TGTGCCAGCAGCTTACCCGGTAGCTACGAGCAGTACTTC; v_call: TRBV7-9; j_call: TRBJ2-7; d_call: .; clone_size: .
cdr3_aa: CASSPIQSGTDTQYF; cdr3_nt: TGTGCCAGCAGCCCAATACAATCAGGCACAGATACGCAGTATTTT; v_call: TRBV2; j_call: TRBJ2-3; d_call: .; clone_size: .
cdr3_aa: CASSHVGLTF; cdr3_nt: TGTGCCAGCAGCCATGTGGGGCTCACCTTC; v_call: TRBV5-8; j_call: TRBJ1-2; d_call: .; clone_size: few
cdr3_aa: CASSFGGGPIFSGANVLTF; cdr3_nt: TGTGCCAGCAGCTTTGGCGGGGGCCCGATATTCTCTGGGGCCAACGTCCTGACTTTC; v_call: TRBV7-8; j_call: TRBJ2-6; d_call: .; clone_size: .
cdr3_aa: CASRGADGLPNQPQHF; cdr3_nt: TGTGCCAGCAGGGGGGCCGACGGTCTCCCCAATCAGCCCCAGCATTTT; v_call: TRBV28; j_call: TRBJ1-5; d_call: .; clone_size: once
cdr3_aa: CASLQGEDETQYF; cdr3_nt: TGTGCCAGCCTTCAGGGGGAGGATGAGACCCAGTACTTC; v_call: TRBV7-2; j_call: TRBJ2-5; d_call: .; clone_size: few
cdr3_aa: CASSPGLNTDTQYF; cdr3_nt: TGTGCCAGCTCACCGGGACTGAACACAGATACGCAGTATTTT; v_call: TRBV18; j_call: TRBJ2-3; d_call: .; clone_size: few
cdr3_aa: CASSSSGGAYNEQFF; cdr3_nt: TGTGCCAGCAGCTCGTCGGGGGGGGCCTACAATGAGCAGTTCTTC; v_call: TRBV7-2; j_call: TRBJ2-1; d_call: TRBD2; clone_size: .
cdr3_aa: CASSLDPGDDTGELFF; cdr3_nt: TGTGCCAGCAGCTTGGACCCAGGGGACGACACCGGGGAGCTGTTTTTT; v_call: TRBV5-4; j_call: TRBJ2-2; d_call: .; clone_size: once
cdr3_aa: CASSPGQSYGYTF; cdr3_nt: TGTGCCAGCAGTCCCGGACAGAGCTATGGCTACACCTTC; v_call: TRBV6-4; j_call: TRBJ1-2; d_call: .; clone_size: .
cdr3_aa: CASSPDRVAAYNEQFF; cdr3_nt: TGTGCCAGCAGTCCCGACAGGGTAGCAGCCTACAATGAGCAGTTCTTC; v_call: TRBV27; j_call: TRBJ2-1; d_call: TRBD1; clone_size: .
cdr3_aa: CASSSLRGRDYGYTF; cdr3_nt: TGCGCCAGCAGTTCACTGAGAGGGAGGGACTATGGCTACACCTTC; v_call: TRBV5-1; j_call: TRBJ1-2; d_call: .; clone_size: .
cdr3_aa: CAISRPGGETQYF; cdr3_nt: TGTGCCATCAGCCGCCCGGGAGGGGAGACCCAGTACTTC; v_call: TRBV10-3; j_call: TRBJ2-5; d_call: TRBD2; clone_size: once
cdr3_aa: CASRRFAGSSTDTQYF; cdr3_nt: TGTGCCAGCAGGCGATTTGCGGGCTCTAGCACAGATACGCAGTATTTT; v_call: TRBV2; j_call: TRBJ2-3; d_call: .; clone_size: .
cdr3_aa: CASSFSGTGVRPQHF; cdr3_nt: TGTGCCAGCAGCTTCTCCGGGACAGGGGTCAGGCCCCAGCATTTT; v_call: TRBV5-6; j_call: TRBJ1-5; d_call: TRBD1; clone_size: .
cdr3_aa: CASSSGVITDTQYF; cdr3_nt: TGCGCCAGCAGTAGCGGGGTCATCACAGATACGCAGTATTTT; v_call: TRBV4-1; j_call: TRBJ2-3; d_call: TRBD2; clone_size: .
cdr3_aa: CASSLSTTGVEGYTF; cdr3_nt: TGCGCCAGCAGCCTCTCCACTACAGGGGTTGAAGGCTACACCTTC; v_call: TRBV4-3; j_call: TRBJ1-2; d_call: TRBD1; clone_size: .
cdr3_aa: CASSSRGGPSTDTQYF; cdr3_nt: TGTGCCAGCAGTTCAAGGGGGGGGCCTAGCACAGATACGCAGTATTTT; v_call: TRBV6-5; j_call: TRBJ2-3; d_call: .; clone_size: .
cdr3_aa: CASSPSPGVRHEQYF; cdr3_nt: TGTGCCAGCAGCCCCAGCCCGGGGGTCCGCCACGAGCAGTACTTC; v_call: TRBV7-2; j_call: TRBJ2-7; d_call: .; clone_size: .
cdr3_aa: CASSLGTNNEQFF; cdr3_nt: TGTGCCAGCAGCTTAGGGACTAACAATGAGCAGTTCTTC; v_call: TRBV5-8; j_call: TRBJ2-1; d_call: TRBD2; clone_size: .
cdr3_aa: CASSVRGDGTYEQYF; cdr3_nt: TGTGCCAGCAGTGTTCGGGGGGACGGAACCTACGAGCAGTACTTC; v_call: TRBV6-1; j_call: TRBJ2-7; d_call: TRBD2; clone_size: once
cdr3_aa: CATFTGVYGYTF; cdr3_nt: TGTGCCACCTTTACAGGGGTCTATGGCTACACCTTC; v_call: TRBV27; j_call: TRBJ1-2; d_call: TRBD1; clone_size: .
cdr3_aa: CASSFDRGRDNEQFF; cdr3_nt: TGTGCCAGCAGCTTCGACAGGGGGCGGGACAATGAGCAGTTCTTC; v_call: TRBV7-2; j_call: TRBJ2-1; d_call: TRBD1; clone_size: .
cdr3_aa: CASSLELAKNIQYF; cdr3_nt: TGTGCCAGCAGCTTAGAGCTAGCCAAAAACATTCAGTACTTC; v_call: TRBV7-2; j_call: TRBJ2-4; d_call: .; clone_size: .
cdr3_aa: CASSKVRGRVSKNIQYF; cdr3_nt: TGTGCCAGCAGCAAAGTCAGGGGGCGGGTGTCCAAAAACATTCAGTACTTC; v_call: TRBV21-1; j_call: TRBJ2-4; d_call: .; clone_size: .
cdr3_aa: CAISESDRAQLVGPQHF; cdr3_nt: TGTGCCATCAGTGAGTCGGACAGGGCACAATTAGTTGGGCCCCAGCATTTT; v_call: TRBV10-3; j_call: TRBJ1-5; d_call: TRBD1; clone_size: .
cdr3_aa: CARIRVPSGSTRTTSTDTQYF; cdr3_nt: TGTGCCAGAATACGGGTACCTAGCGGGTCGACCCGAACCACTAGCACAGATACGCAGTATTTT; v_call: TRBV5-3; j_call: TRBJ2-3; d_call: TRBD2; clone_size: once
cdr3_aa: CASSSGLAGKETQYF; cdr3_nt: TGTGCCAGCAGCTCGGGACTAGCGGGGAAGGAGACCCAGTACTTC; v_call: TRBV11-2; j_call: TRBJ2-5; d_call: TRBD2; clone_size: .
cdr3_aa: CASSLGLIYYEQYF; cdr3_nt: TGTGCCAGCAGCCTCGGACTAATTTACTACGAGCAGTACTTC; v_call: TRBV5-5; j_call: TRBJ2-7; d_call: .; clone_size: .
cdr3_aa: CASSPRLAGDLRETQYF; cdr3_nt: TGTGCCAGCAGCCCCCGACTAGCGGGGGACCTGAGGGAGACCCAGTACTTC; v_call: TRBV11-2; j_call: TRBJ2-5; d_call: TRBD2; clone_size: .
cdr3_aa: CASTPSGAAYEQYF; cdr3_nt: TGTGCCAGCACCCCCAGCGGGGCCGCCTACGAGCAGTACTTC; v_call: TRBV5-4; j_call: TRBJ2-7; d_call: TRBD2; clone_size: .
cdr3_aa: CASSINSGLATYEQYF; cdr3_nt: TGTGCCAGCAGTATTAACTCTGGACTAGCGACCTACGAGCAGTACTTC; v_call: TRBV2; j_call: TRBJ2-7; d_call: TRBD2; clone_size: few
cdr3_aa: CASSVLEDTEAFF; cdr3_nt: TGTGCCAGCAGCGTACTTGAGGACACTGAAGCTTTCTTT; v_call: TRBV9; j_call: TRBJ1-1; d_call: .; clone_size: .
cdr3_aa: CASSLGQGWTSGANVLTF; cdr3_nt: TGTGCCAGCAGCTTAGGGCAGGGTTGGACCTCTGGGGCCAACGTCCTGACTTTC; v_call: TRBV11-2; j_call: TRBJ2-6; d_call: .; clone_size: .
cdr3_aa: CASSLTSGNLAYGYTF; cdr3_nt: TGTGCCAGCAGCTTAACTTCAGGAAACTTGGCCTATGGCTACACCTTC; v_call: TRBV11-2; j_call: TRBJ1-2; d_call: .; clone_size: .
cdr3_aa: CASSPPDRGYGYTF; cdr3_nt: TGTGCCAGCAGCCCTCCGGACAGGGGATATGGCTACACCTTC; v_call: TRBV7-8; j_call: TRBJ1-2; d_call: TRBD1; clone_size: .
cdr3_aa: CASSSGVREKPQHF; cdr3_nt: TGTGCCAGCAGCTCCGGGGTACGCGAAAAGCCCCAGCATTTT; v_call: TRBV7-8; j_call: TRBJ1-5; d_call: .; clone_size: .
cdr3_aa: CSASAPSEQYF; cdr3_nt: TGCAGTGCTAGCGCCCCCAGCGAGCAGTACTTC; v_call: TRBV20-1; j_call: TRBJ2-7; d_call: .; clone_size: few